Listed below are T cell receptor beta chains from one sample, sequenced in a study of OX40 agonist ivuxolimab in advanced cancers. TCRdb's copy holds only in-frame clones and misses some; the assay was immunoSEQ multiplex PCR. The repertoire includes 81,000 or so clones, roughly 91% of them detected once, and roughly an eighth sits in the top ten. Material: CD4+ or CD8+ T cells sorted from blood, obtained in a trial of the OX40 agonist ivuxolimab. The receptors stem from an adult with an advanced solid tumor such as melanoma, head and neck, liver or kidney cancer. CDR3s include the opening cysteine and the closing phenylalanine or tryptophan. The order of the fields is J gene, V gene, D gene, clone size, CDR3 DNA, CDR3 protein. D genes are given only for firm matches. The size field is filled for only some rows; it gives once, few, many or a size class.

TRBJ1-5,TRBV7-3,NA,few,TGTGCCAGCAGCTCGGATAGCAATCAGCCCCAGCATTTT,CASSSDSNQPQHF
TRBJ2-1,TRBV11-2,NA,once,TGTGCCAGCAGCTTAGATCCCTTGGGGCAGCTTTACAATGAGCAGTTCTTC,CASSLDPLGQLYNEQFF
TRBJ2-1,TRBV4-1,TRBD2,NA,TGCGCCAGCAGCCCCGGGACTAGCGGGGGGGACTACAATGAGCAGTTCTTC,CASSPGTSGGDYNEQFF
TRBJ2-1,TRBV29-1,NA,NA,TGCAGCGTTGAAGATAGGCTCCCGGGTGAGCAGTTCTTC,CSVEDRLPGEQFF
TRBJ1-1,TRBV4-1,NA,NA,TGCGCCAGCAGCCAAGATCCCCCCGGGGGCAGGCCGAACACTGAAGCTTTCTTT,CASSQDPPGGRPNTEAFF
TRBJ2-3,TRBV6-5,NA,NA,TGTGCCAGCAGTTACTCTGCCACGACGGCAGATACGCAGTATTTT,CASSYSATTADTQYF
TRBJ2-1,TRBV27,NA,NA,TGTGCCAGCGCGTTCTCGAGGAATGAGCAGTTCTTC,CASAFSRNEQFF
TRBJ2-7,TRBV27,NA,NA,TGTGCCAGCAGTTTCACAGGGGCGGGAGGCTACGAGCAGTACTTC,CASSFTGAGGYEQYF
TRBJ1-1,TRBV10-3,TRBD1,NA,TGTGCCATCAGTGAACAGGGGCCGAACACTGAAGCTTTCTTT,CAISEQGPNTEAFF
TRBJ2-7,TRBV27,NA,NA,TGTGCCAGCAGTTTAGGCAGGGCCAACGAGCAGTACTTC,CASSLGRANEQYF
TRBJ2-4,TRBV10-3,TRBD1,NA,TGTGCCATCAGTGAGATTTGGACAGGGGGAAACATTCAGTACTTC,CAISEIWTGGNIQYF